This T cell receptor (beta chain) stems from a study of shared clonotypes between healthy human individuals. At the level of the study: Per donor, CD8 memory used one plate, CD8 naive used two, CD4 memory used three and CD4 naive used three.

Findings and limits, study-wide: The study found lower generation probabilities in non-shared clonotypes than in those shared by all four donors. Incomplete sequencing of sorted subsets was indicated by rarefaction despite large depth. Having only a few donors restricted how much genetic and exposure-history diversity was captured.

This clone appeared a few times. Its specificity is not known. V was clipped by 1 base and J by 2 bases; unmatched bases: 0. The CDR3 loop spans 15 amino acids. Germline V gives CDR1 SGHVS, CDR2 FNYEAQ. Positively selected for CCR7, the CD45RO-negative cells used as naive CD8 cells excluded terminally differentiated effector memory CD45RA+ cells. Profiled with immunoSEQ multiplex PCR; TCRdb holds only in-frame clones, not every one. The table shows approximately 600,000 clones, with roughly 96% occurring only once. The TCR was taken from a woman aged 25 to 39 in good health. The rearrangement uses TRBV7-6 and TRBJ1-3; 9 bases fit TRBD1. The sample comprised naive CD8+ T cells sorted from blood. CDR3 DNA: TGTGCCAGCAGCTTAGGGGACAGGGCTGGAAACACCATATATTTT. Translating gives CASSLGDRAGNTIYF.